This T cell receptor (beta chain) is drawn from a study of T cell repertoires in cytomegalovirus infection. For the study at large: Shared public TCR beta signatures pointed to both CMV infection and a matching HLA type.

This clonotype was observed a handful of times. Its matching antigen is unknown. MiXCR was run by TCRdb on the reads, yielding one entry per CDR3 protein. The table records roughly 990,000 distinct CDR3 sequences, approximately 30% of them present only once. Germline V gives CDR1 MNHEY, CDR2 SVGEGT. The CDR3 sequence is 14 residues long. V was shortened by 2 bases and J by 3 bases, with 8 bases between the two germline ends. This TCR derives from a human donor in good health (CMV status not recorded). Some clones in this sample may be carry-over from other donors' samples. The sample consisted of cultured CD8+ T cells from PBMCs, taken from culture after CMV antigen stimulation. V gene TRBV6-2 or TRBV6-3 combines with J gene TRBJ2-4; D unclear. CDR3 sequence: CASSYRVVKNIQYF. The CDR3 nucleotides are TGTGCCAGCAGTTACAGGGTAGTCAAAAACATTCAGTACTTC.